This TCR beta chain is from a study of shared clonotypes between healthy human individuals. Across the whole study: CD4 naive and CD4 memory each took three plates per donor, while CD8 naive took two and CD8 memory one. Overall study results and limits: Deeper or shallower sequencing was expected to change how clonotypes are shared among donors. Clonotypes that were shared across a handful of donors made up about 5.1% of naive CD4 clonotypes.

Participating donors were healthy, HIV-negative adults free of recent acute infections or vaccinations. For this clone: Its antigen is not identified.

TCRdb keeps only in-frame clones here, not all; method: immunoSEQ multiplex PCR. Counted here are roughly 1.5 million clones, approximately 98% occurring once; the ten biggest clones make up about 0.4%. Trimming removed 0 bases at V and 2 bases at J, with 7 bases between. This CDR3 spans 14 amino acids. Germline V gene sequence: CDR1 SGDLS, CDR2 YYNGEE. Sequenced material: naive CD4+ T cells sorted from blood. Subset noted: CD45RA+ positively selected. This chain joins TRBV9 and TRBJ2-3, with D uncertain. This receptor was obtained from a young man in good health. CDR3 sequence reads: CASSVVEFTDTQYF. CDR3 in DNA: TGTGCCAGCAGCGTAGTGGAGTTCACAGATACGCAGTATTTT.